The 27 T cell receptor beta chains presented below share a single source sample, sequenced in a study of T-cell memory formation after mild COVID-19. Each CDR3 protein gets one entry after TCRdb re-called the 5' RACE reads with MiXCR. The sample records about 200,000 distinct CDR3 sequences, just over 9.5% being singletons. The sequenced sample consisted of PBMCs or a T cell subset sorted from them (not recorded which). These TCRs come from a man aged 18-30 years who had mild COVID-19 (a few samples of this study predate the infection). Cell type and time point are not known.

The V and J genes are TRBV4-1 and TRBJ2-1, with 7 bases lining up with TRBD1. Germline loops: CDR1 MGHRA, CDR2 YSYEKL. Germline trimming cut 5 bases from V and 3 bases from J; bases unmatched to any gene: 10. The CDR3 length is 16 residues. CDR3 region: CASSEQPAGGYNEQFF. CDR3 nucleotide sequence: TGCGCCAGCAGCGAGCAACCGGCAGGGGGCTACAATGAGCAGTTCTTC.

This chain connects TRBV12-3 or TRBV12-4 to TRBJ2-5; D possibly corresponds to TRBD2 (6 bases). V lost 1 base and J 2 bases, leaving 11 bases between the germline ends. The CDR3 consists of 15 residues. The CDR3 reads CASSLGASVQETQYF. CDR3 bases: TGTGCCAGCAGTTTAGGGGCTAGCGTACAAGAGACCCAGTACTTC.

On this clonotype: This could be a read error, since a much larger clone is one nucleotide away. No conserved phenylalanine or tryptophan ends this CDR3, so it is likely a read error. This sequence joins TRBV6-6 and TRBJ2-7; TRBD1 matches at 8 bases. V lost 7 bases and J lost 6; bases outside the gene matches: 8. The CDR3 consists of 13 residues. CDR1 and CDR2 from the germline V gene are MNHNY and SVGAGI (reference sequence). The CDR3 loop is CASKGQALLEQYY. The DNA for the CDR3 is TGTGCCAGCAAGGGACAGGCCCTCCTCGAGCAGTACTAC.

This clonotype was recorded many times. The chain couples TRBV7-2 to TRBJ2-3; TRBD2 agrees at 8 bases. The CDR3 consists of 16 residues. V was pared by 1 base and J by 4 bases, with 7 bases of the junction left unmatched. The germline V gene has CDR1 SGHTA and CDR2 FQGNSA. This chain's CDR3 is CASSLEWGLGPDTQYF. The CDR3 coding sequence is TGTGCCAGCAGCTTAGAATGGGGACTAGGGCCAGATACGCAGTATTTT.

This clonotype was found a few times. DNA for the CDR3: TGTGCCATCACCCCGTGGGCGGGGGGTCGGCACAATGAGCAGTTCTTC. Translated, it gives CAITPWAGGRHNEQFF. The chain joins TRBV10-3 to TRBJ2-1, with TRBD2 matching over 8 bases. The CDR3 contains 16 residues. From germline, CDR1 is ENHRY and CDR2 SYGVKD. Trimming removed 7 bases from V and 5 bases from J; junction bases left unmatched: 13.

CDR3 amino acids: CASTGDYTEAFF. In DNA, the CDR3 is TGTGCCAGCACTGGGGATTACACTGAAGCTTTCTTT. The chain recombines TRBV12-3 or TRBV12-4 with TRBJ1-1; D is ambiguous. V lost 7 bases, J lost 3 bases, and 9 bases lay in between. This CDR3 has 12 residues.

The CDR3 loop reads CASSLGLYDLSGNTIYF. CDR3 DNA: TGTGCCAGCAGCTTGGGACTCTACGACCTCTCTGGAAACACCATATATTTT. The genes are TRBV7-9 and TRBJ1-3; TRBD1 is a possible D gene (5 bases). Germline CDR1 reads SEHNR; CDR2 reads FQNEAQ (reference sequence). V was shortened by 3 bases and J by 0 bases, with 15 bases between the two germline ends. This CDR3 has 17 amino acids.

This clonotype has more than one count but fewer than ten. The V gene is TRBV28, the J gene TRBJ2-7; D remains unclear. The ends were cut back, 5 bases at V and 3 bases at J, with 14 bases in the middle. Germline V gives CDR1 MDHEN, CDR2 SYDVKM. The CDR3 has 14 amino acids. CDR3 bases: TGTGCCAGCAGTCGGGCAGGTCTTATCTACGAGCAGTACGTC. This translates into CASSRAGLIYEQYV.

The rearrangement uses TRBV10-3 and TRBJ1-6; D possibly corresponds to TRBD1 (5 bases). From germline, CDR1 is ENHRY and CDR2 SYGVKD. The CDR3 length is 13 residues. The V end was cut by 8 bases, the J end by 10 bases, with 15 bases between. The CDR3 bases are TGTGCCATCTCCGGGACCGCTAGCTCACCCCTCCACTTT. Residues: CAISGTASSPLHF.

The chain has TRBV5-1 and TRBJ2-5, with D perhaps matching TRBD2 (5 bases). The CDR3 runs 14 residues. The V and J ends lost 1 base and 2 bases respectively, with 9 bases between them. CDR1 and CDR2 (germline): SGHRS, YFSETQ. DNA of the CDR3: TGCGCCAGCAGCTTGACTACGGGGCAAGAGACCCAGTACTTC. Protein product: CASSLTTGQETQYF.

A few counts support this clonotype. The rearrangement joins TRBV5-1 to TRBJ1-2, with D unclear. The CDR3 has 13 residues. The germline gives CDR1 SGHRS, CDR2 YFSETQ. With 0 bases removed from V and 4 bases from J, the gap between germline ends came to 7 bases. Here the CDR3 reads CASSLDPVYGYTF. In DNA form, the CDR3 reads TGCGCCAGCAGCTTGGACCCGGTCTATGGCTACACCTTC.

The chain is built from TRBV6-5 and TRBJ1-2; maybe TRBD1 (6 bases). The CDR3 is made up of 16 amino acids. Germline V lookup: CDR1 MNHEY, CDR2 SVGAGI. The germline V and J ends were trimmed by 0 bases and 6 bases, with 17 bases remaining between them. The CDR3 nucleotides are TGTGCCAGCAGTTACTCCTGGCAGGGGAGGATCCATGGCTACACCTTC. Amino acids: CASSYSWQGRIHGYTF.

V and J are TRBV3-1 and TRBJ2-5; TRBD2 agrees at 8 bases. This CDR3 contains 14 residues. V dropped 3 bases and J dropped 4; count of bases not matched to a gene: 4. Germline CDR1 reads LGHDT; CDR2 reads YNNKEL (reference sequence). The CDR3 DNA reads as TGTGCCAGCAGCCACGGGGGGGCCGGAGAGACCCAGTACTTC. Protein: CASSHGGAGETQYF.

CDR3 sequence (DNA): TGTGCCAGCACCCTACGGCGGACTAGCGTTCCAGATACGCAGTATTTT. Its translation: CASTLRRTSVPDTQYF. J is TRBJ2-3 and V is TRBV6-2 or TRBV6-3; TRBD2 agrees at 9 bases. Germline lookup yields CDR1 MNHEY and CDR2 SVGEGT. CDR3 length: 16 residues. V dropped 7 bases and J dropped 4; count of bases not matched to a gene: 12.

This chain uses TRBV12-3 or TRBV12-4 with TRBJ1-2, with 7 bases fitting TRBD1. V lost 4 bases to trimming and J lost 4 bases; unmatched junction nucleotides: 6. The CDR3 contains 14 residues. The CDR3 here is CASSSDRAAYGYTF. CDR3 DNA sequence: TGTGCCAGCAGTTCAGACAGGGCGGCCTATGGCTACACCTTC.

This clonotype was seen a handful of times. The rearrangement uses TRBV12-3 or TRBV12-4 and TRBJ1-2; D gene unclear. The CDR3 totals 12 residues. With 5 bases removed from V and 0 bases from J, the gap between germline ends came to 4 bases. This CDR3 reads CASSNSNYGYTF. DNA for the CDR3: TGTGCCAGCAGTAATTCTAACTATGGCTACACCTTC.

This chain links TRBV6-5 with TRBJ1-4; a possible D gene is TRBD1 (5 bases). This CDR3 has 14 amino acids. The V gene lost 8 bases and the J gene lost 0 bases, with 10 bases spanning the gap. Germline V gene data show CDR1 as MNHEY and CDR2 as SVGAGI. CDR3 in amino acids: CASGATSTNEKLFF. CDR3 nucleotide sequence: TGTGCCAGCGGGGCCACTTCAACTAATGAAAAACTGTTTTTT.

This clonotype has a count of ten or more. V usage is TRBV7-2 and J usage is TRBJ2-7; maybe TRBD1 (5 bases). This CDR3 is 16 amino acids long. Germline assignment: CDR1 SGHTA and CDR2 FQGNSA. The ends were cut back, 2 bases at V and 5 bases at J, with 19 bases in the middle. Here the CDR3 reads CASSLMSGSRSDEQYF. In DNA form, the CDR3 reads TGTGCCAGCAGCTTAATGTCAGGGTCTCGTTCCGACGAGCAGTACTTC.

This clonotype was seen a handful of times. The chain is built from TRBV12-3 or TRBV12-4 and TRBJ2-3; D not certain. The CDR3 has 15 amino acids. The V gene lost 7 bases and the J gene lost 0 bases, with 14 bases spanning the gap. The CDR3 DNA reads TGTGCCAGCACCTTCAGCTTGGCTAGCACAGATACGCAGTATTTT. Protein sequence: CASTFSLASTDTQYF.

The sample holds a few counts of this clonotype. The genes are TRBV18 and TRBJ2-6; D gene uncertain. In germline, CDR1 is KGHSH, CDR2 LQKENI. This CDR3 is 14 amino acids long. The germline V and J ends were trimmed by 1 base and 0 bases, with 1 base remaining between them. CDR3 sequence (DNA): TGTGCCAGCTCACCACTCTCTGGGGCCAACGTCCTGACTTTC. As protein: CASSPLSGANVLTF. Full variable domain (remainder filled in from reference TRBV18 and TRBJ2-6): NAGVMQNPRHLVRRRGQEARLRCSPMKGHSHVYWYRQLPEEGLKFMVYLQKENIIDESGMPKERFSAEFPKEGPSILRIQQVVRGDSAAYFCASSPLSGANVLTFGAGSRLTVL.

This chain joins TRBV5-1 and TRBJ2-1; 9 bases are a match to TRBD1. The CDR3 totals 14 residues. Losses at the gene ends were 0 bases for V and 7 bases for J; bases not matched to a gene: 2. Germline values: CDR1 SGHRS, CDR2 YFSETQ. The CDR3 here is CASSLGGQGNEQFF. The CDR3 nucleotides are TGCGCCAGCAGCTTGGGCGGACAGGGGAATGAGCAGTTCTTC. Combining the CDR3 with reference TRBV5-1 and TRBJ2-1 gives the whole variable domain KAGVTQTPRYLIKTRGQQVTLSCSPISGHRSVSWYQQTPGQGLQFLFEYFSETQRNKGNFPGRFSGRQFSNSRSEMNVSTLELGDSALYLCASSLGGQGNEQFFGPGTRLTVL.

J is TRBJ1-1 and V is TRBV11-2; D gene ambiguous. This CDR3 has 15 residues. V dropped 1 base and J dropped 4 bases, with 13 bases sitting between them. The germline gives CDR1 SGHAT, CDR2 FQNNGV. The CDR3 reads CASSLGQFEGTEAFF. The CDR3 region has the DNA TGTGCCAGCAGCTTAGGGCAGTTCGAAGGCACTGAAGCTTTCTTT.

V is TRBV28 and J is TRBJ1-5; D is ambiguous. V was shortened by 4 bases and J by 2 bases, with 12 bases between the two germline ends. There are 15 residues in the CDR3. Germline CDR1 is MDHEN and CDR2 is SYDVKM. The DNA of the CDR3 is TGTGCCAGCAGTTCGTCTGGAGGAGGCAATCAGCCCCAGCATTTT. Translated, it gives CASSSSGGGNQPQHF.

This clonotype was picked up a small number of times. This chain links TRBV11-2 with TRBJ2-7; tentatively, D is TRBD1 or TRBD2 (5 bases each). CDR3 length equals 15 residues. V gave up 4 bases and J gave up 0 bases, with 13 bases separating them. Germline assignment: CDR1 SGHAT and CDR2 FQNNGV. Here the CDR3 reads CASSSGTGHSYEQYF. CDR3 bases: TGTGCCAGCAGCTCAGGGACCGGGCACTCCTACGAGCAGTACTTC.

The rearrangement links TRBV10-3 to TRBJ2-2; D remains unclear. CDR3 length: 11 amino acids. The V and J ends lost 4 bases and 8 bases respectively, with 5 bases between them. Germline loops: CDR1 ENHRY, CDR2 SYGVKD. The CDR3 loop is CAISAVGELFF. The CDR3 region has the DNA TGTGCCATCAGTGCTGTTGGGGAGCTGTTTTTT.

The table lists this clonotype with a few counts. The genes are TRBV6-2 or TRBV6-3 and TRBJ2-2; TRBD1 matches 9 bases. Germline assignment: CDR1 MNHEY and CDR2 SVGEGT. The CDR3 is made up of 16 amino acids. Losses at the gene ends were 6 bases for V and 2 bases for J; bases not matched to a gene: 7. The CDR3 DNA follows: TGTGCCAGCAGGATTCCGGGACAGGGTAACACCGGGGAGCTGTTTTTT. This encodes CASRIPGQGNTGELFF.

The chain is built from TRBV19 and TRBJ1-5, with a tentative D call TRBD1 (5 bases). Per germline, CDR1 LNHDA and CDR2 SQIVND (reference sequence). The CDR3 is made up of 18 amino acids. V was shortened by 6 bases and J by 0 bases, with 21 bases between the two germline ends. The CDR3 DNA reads TGTGCCAGTAGATCCCGGGACTTGACCATTCATAGCAATCAGCCCCAGCATTTT. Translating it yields CASRSRDLTIHSNQPQHF.